What follows describes a single TCR beta chain. What it binds is not known. The data were taken from a study of blood T cells in healthy people across ages. The study, taken as a whole, reports: Age advanced and TCR beta diversity per million T cells fell, roughly linearly. A conclusive naive versus antigen-experienced comparison was prevented by the unsorted PBMCs.

Primers used in a second PCR of about 6 to 11 cycles were a sample-barcoded 5' primer and a J-beta primer mix. TCRdb processed the 5' RACE reads anew with MiXCR; each CDR3 protein has one entry. In the table there are roughly 1,300,000 distinct CDR3 sequences, 45% to 70% of which are singletons. The CDR3 spans 15 residues. The V and J ends lost 5 bases and 0 bases respectively, with 11 bases between them. CDR1 SGHTA and CDR2 FQGNSA come from the germline V gene. The rearrangement uses TRBV7-2 and TRBJ1-3, with D perhaps TRBD1 (5 bases). The TCR sequence derives from a young man in good health. The sample taken for sequencing was blood. Here the CDR3 reads CASSPTAFSGNTIYF. CDR3 DNA sequence: TGTGCCAGCAGCCCGACAGCTTTCTCTGGAAACACCATATATTTT.